This TCR beta chain was found in a study of beta chain features in type 1 diabetes. General observations from the study: Fewer junction insertions and more nucleotide deletions appeared in type 1 diabetes patients. Within patients, naive, central memory and Treg TCRB repertoires seemed more similar than within healthy donors.

The investigators reverse transcribed all of the isolated RNA, so they sequenced expressed TCRB transcripts. TCRdb's table, derived via immunoSEQ multiplex PCR, lists solely in-frame clones and lacks some. The data contain some 150,000 clones, around 10% of them singletons. This CDR3 is built from 16 residues. Per germline, CDR1 MGHRA and CDR2 YSYEKL. Trimming cost V 1 base and J 6 bases; bases outside gene matches: 8. As regards this clone: What it binds is unknown.

Based on CD45RO/CCR7/CD25/CD127/CD95/CD27, CD4+ regulatory, stem cell-like memory, naive and central memory cells were sorted. This receptor was obtained from a young man in good health. This chain links TRBV4-1 with TRBJ2-1; TRBD1 matches at 8 bases. The sequencing input was central memory CD4+ T cells from blood. The CDR3 sequence: CASSQVRTGKGNEQFF. CDR3 nucleotide sequence: TGCGCCAGCAGCCAAGTCAGGACAGGGAAGGGCAATGAGCAGTTCTTC.